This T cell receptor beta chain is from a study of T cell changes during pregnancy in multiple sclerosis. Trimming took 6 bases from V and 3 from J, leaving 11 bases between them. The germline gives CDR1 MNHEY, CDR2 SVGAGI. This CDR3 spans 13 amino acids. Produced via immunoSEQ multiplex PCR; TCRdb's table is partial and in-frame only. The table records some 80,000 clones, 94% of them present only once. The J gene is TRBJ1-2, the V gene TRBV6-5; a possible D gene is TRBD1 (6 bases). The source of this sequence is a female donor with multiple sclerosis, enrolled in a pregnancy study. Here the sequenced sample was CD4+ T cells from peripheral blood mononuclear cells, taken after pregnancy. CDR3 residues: CASRPGTYYGYTF. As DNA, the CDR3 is TGTGCCAGCAGACCTGGGACATACTATGGCTACACCTTC.